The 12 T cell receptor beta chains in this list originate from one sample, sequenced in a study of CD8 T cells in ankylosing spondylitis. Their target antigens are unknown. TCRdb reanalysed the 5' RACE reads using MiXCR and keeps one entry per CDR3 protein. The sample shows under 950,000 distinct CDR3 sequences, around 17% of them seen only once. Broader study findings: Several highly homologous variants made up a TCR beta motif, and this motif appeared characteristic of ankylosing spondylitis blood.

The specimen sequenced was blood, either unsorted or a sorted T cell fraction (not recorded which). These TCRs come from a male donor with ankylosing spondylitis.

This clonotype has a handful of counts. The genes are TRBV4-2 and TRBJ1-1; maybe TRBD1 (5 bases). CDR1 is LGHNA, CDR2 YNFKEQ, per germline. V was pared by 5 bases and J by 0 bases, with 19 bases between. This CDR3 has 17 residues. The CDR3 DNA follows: TGTGCCAGCAGCGAAATTCCCCCTCAGGGAATGAACACTGAAGCTTTCTTT. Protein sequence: CASSEIPPQGMNTEAFF.

The CDR3 spells CATSRDGWAGEDTQYF. CDR3 bases: TGTGCCACCAGCAGAGATGGGTGGGCTGGGGAAGATACGCAGTATTTT. The chain couples TRBV15 to TRBJ2-3; D gene uncertain. V shed 0 bases and J shed 5 bases, with 15 bases lying between them. The length of the CDR3 is 16 residues. Germline V gene lookup returns CDR1 LNHNV and CDR2 YYDKDF (reference sequence).

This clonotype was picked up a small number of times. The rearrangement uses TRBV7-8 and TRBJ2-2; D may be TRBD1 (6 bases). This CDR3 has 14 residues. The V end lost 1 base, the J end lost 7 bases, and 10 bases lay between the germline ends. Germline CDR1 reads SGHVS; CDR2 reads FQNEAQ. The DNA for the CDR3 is TGTGCCAGCAGCTTAGGGGGGCTTTACGGGGAGCTGTTTTTT. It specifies CASSLGGLYGELFF.

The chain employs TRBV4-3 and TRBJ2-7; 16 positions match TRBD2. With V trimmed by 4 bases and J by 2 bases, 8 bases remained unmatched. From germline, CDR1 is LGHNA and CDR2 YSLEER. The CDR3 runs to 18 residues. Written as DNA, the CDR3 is TGCGCCAGCAGCCTCGGGACTAGCGGGAGGGCGTTGACCTACGAGCAGTACTTC. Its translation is CASSLGTSGRALTYEQYF.

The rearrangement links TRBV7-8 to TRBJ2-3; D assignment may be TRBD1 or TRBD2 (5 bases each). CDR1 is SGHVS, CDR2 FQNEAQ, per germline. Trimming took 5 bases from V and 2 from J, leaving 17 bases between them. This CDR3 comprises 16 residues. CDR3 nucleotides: TGTGCCAGCAGCCCCCGGGACGGAATTGTCACAGATACGCAGTATTTT. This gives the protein CASSPRDGIVTDTQYF.

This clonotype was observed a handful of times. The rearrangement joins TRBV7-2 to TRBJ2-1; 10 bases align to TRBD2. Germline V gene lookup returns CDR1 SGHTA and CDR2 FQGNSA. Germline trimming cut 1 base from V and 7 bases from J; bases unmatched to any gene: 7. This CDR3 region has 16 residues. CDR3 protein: CASSLVGAGGLNEQFF. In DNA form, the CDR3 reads TGTGCCAGCAGCTTAGTCGGAGCGGGAGGGCTAAATGAGCAGTTCTTC.

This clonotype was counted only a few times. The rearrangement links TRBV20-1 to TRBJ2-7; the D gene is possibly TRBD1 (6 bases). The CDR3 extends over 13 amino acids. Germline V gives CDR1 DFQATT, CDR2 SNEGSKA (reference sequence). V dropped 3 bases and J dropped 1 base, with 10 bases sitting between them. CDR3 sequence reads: CSASGQNSYEQYF. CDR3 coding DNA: TGCAGTGCTAGTGGACAGAATTCCTACGAGCAGTACTTC.

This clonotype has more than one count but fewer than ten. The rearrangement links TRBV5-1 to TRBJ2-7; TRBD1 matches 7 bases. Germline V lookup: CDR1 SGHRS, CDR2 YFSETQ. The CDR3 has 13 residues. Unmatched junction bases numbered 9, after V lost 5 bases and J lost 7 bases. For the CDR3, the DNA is TGCGCCAGCAGGCAACAGGGGAGTGGAGAGCAGTACTTC. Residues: CASRQQGSGEQYF.

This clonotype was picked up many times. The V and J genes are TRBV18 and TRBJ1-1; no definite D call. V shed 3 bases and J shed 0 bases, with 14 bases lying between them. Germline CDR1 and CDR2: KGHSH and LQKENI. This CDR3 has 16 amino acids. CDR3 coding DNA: TGTGCCAGCTCACCGAGGCCGGACCTCATGAACACTGAAGCTTTCTTT. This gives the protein CASSPRPDLMNTEAFF.

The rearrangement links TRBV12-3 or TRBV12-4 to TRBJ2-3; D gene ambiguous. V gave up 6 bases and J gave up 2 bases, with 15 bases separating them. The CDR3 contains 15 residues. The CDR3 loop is CASRWGFRLTDTQYF. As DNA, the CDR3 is TGTGCCAGCAGATGGGGTTTTCGTCTCACAGATACGCAGTATTTT.

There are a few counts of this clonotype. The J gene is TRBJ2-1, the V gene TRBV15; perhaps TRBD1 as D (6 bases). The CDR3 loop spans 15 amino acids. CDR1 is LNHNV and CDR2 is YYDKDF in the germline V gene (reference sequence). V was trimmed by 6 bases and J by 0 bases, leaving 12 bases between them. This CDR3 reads CATRERDTSYNEQFF. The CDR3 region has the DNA TGTGCCACCAGAGAACGGGACACCTCCTACAATGAGCAGTTCTTC.

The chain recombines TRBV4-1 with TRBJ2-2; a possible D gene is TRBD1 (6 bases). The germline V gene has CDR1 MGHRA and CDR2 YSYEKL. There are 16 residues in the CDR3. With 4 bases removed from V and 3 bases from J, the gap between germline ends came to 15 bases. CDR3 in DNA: TGCGCCAGCAGCCGACCCCCCGAGGGGGACACCGGGGAGCTGTTTTTT. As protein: CASSRPPEGDTGELFF.